This TCR beta chain was sequenced during a study of response to subunit inactivated influenza vaccine (dated by TCRdb to the late 2010s). Some background on the complete study: Deep quantitative profiling of the T cell receptor repertoire was used in the study to follow responses to a trivalent subunit inactivated influenza vaccine. Overall study results and their limits: It was suggested by the authors that each seasonal influenza vaccination may recruit only a limited number of new T cells.

Concerning this clonotype: There is no known antigen for this receptor. No base quality values were provided; no much bigger clone lies one nucleotide off.

Library preparation was by RT-PCR. TCRdb records Illumina HiSeq 2500 as the sequencer. Through fastp at Q25 and MiXCR, TCRdb rebuilt clones from the public reads, retaining in-frame beta chains. A single entry per CDR3 protein holds the most common genes and DNA from its merged rows. This sample is represented by about 240,000 distinct CDR3 sequences; over 9% of them were singletons. About 8% of the sample goes to the ten largest clones. The germline V gene gives CDR1 as MNHEY and CDR2 as SVGEGT. The CDR3 contains 15 residues, cysteine and phenylalanine counted. Only the CDR3 portion is preserved as DNA: 45 bases, with reading frame beginning at the first base. Compared with germline, V lacks 5 bases and J lacks 4 bases; bases without a gene match: 5.

This sequence was found in a man aged 50-60 years who received an inactivated influenza vaccine. Donor details come from another sample of the same person, matched by shared clones. Sequencing was performed on non-naive T cells sorted from PBMCs, taken around 15 days before vaccination. Interpreted using the paper, the cell subset or site label stands for: memory T cell fraction. Rearrangement joined TRBV6-2 or TRBV6-3 to TRBJ2-7, and 13 bases in between align with TRBD2. Here is the DNA: TGTGCCAGCAGTCCGACGGGACTAGCGGGATACGAGCAGTACTTC. Translated, this gives CASSPTGLAGYEQYF.